The clone carrying this T cell receptor (beta chain) was recorded at least ten times. What it binds is not known. MiXCR, applied by TCRdb to the 5' RACE reads, yields one record per CDR3 protein. The sample holds about 510,000 distinct CDR3 sequences, about 5.7% seen once. The data were obtained in a study of CD8 T cells in ankylosing spondylitis. General study results and limits: Blood from ankylosing spondylitis patients appeared to carry a characteristic roughly eight-variant TCR beta motif. It was reported that disease-linked clones were significantly enriched in matched ankylosing spondylitis synovial fluid.

This CDR3 comprises 15 residues. In germline, CDR1 is MNHNS, CDR2 SASEGT. Sequencing was performed on blood, either unsorted or a sorted T cell fraction (not recorded which). This chain links TRBV6-1 with TRBJ2-3; TRBD2 matches at 7 bases. The origin of this receptor is a male donor with ankylosing spondylitis. This CDR3 reads CATKFGGISTDTQYF. CDR3 DNA: TGTGCTACAAAGTTCGGGGGGATTAGCACAGATACGCAGTATTTT.